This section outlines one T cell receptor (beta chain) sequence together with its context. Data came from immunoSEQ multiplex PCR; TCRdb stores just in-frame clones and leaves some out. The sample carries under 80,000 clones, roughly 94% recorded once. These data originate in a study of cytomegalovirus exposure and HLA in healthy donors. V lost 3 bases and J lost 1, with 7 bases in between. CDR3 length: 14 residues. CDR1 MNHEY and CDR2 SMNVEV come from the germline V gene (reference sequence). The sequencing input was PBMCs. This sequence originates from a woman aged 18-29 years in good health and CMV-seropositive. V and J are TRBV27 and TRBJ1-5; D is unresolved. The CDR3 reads CASSFTGSNQPQHF. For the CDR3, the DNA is TGTGCCAGCAGTTTCACGGGGAGCAATCAGCCCCAGCATTTT.